This T cell receptor (beta chain) is from a study of OX40 agonist ivuxolimab in advanced cancers. Sequenced by immunoSEQ multiplex PCR; TCRdb stores in-frame clones only, minus some. The table has tens of thousands of clones, about nine tenths seen once; the top ten hold about 4.1%. The CDR3 runs to 15 residues. V trimming: 4 bases; J trimming: 5 bases; junction bases outside the gene matches: 9. The germline gives CDR1 SGHDT, CDR2 YYEEEE. This sequence joins TRBV5-6 and TRBJ2-1; 7 bases are a match to TRBD1. This receptor was identified in an adult with an advanced solid tumor such as melanoma, head and neck, liver or kidney cancer. The sequencing here drew on CD4+ or CD8+ T cells sorted from blood, taken in a trial of the OX40 agonist ivuxolimab. The CDR3 region is CASSQTGVGHNEQFF. In DNA, the CDR3 is TGTGCCAGCAGCCAAACAGGGGTGGGACACAATGAGCAGTTCTTC.